What follows are 26 T cell receptor beta chains derived from one specimen sequenced in a study of siplizumab effects on memory and regulatory T cells (dated by TCRdb to about 2019). Receptor libraries were prepared by the immunoSEQ multiplex PCR assay. What TCRdb holds here is the immuneACCESS table cut down to in-frame rearrangements. Part of the clones is not present; checked against another copy, under half of the missing clones reflect an unresolved V gene, and the others are unexplained. For this sample there are approximately 100,000 clones; more than 85% appear just once. The ten most abundant clones make up roughly 0.62% of the sample. Sequenced sample: Tregs sorted from blood. Receptors were obtained from a human donor in good health.

This chain links TRBV19 with TRBJ1-1, with 7 bases matching TRBD1. Germline CDR1 is LNHDA and CDR2 is SQIVND (reference sequence). V lost 1 base and J lost 5; bases outside the gene matches: 4. CDR3 length equals 14 residues. CDR3 loop: CASSIAAGGTEAFF. DNA for the CDR3: TGTGCCAGTAGTATAGCAGCAGGGGGTACTGAAGCTTTCTTT.

The rearrangement uses TRBV7-6 and TRBJ1-5, with TRBD1 as a possible D gene (6 bases). Trimming took 5 bases from V and 1 from J, leaving 6 bases between them. Germline CDR1 reads SGHVS; CDR2 reads FNYEAQ. This CDR3 has 13 amino acids. CDR3 sequence: CASSGGSNQPQHF. The CDR3, as DNA: TGTGCCAGCAGCGGGGGCAGCAATCAGCCCCAGCATTTT. The full variable domain, with the rest looked up from reference TRBV7-6 and TRBJ1-5, is GAGVSQSPRYKVTKRGQDVALRCDPISGHVSLYWYRQALGQGPEFLTYFNYEAQQDKSGLPNDRFSAERPEGSISTLTIQRTEQRDSAMYRCASSGGSNQPQHFGDGTRLSIL.

This clone was recorded once. The rearrangement links TRBV5-6 to TRBJ2-5; 8 nucleotides match TRBD1. J was trimmed by 5 bases and V by 3 bases; bases with no gene match: 6. Germline V lookup: CDR1 SGHDT, CDR2 YYEEEE. The length of the CDR3 is 14 residues. CDR3 DNA sequence: TGTGCCAGCAGCTCGACAGGGGTCGGGGAGACCCAGTACTTC. Translating it yields CASSSTGVGETQYF.

The chain is built from TRBV19 and TRBJ1-2; TRBD1 agrees at 9 bases. The germline V gene encodes CDR1 LNHDA and CDR2 SQIVND (reference sequence). The trim removed 7 bases at V and 2 bases at J, leaving 5 bases unmatched. This CDR3 is built from 14 residues. This CDR3 is CASKNRGRNYGYTF. The CDR3 nucleotides read TGTGCCAGTAAGAACAGGGGGCGAAACTATGGCTACACCTTC.

The gene calls are TRBV5-4 and TRBJ1-1; 7 bases fit TRBD1. Trimming at V came to 5 bases and at J to 4 bases, leaving 5 bases not matched to a gene. The CDR3 is 13 amino acids. Germline V lookup: CDR1 SGHNT, CDR2 YYREEE (reference sequence). Here the CDR3 reads CASRRDSLTEAFF. The CDR3 nucleotides read TGTGCCAGCAGGAGGGACAGTCTCACTGAAGCTTTCTTT.

V and J are TRBV7-9 and TRBJ1-1, with 7 bases that match TRBD1. The trim removed 5 bases at V and 3 bases at J, leaving 6 bases unmatched. CDR1 is SEHNR, CDR2 FQNEAQ, per germline (reference sequence). This CDR3 is built from 14 residues. CDR3 residues: CASSRTGLDTEAFF. CDR3 nucleotides: TGTGCCAGCAGCCGGACAGGTTTGGACACTGAAGCTTTCTTT.

The rearrangement uses TRBV11-3 and TRBJ2-2; D ambiguous. The CDR3 length is 15 residues. CDR1 is SGHNT and CDR2 is YENEEA in the germline V gene. The V and J ends lost 4 bases and 0 bases respectively, with 9 bases between them. The CDR3 sequence is CASSSQEPNTGELFF. CDR3 coding DNA: TGTGCCAGCAGCTCGCAGGAGCCGAACACCGGGGAGCTGTTTTTT.

This sequence joins TRBV2 and TRBJ1-2; D is uncertain. V lost 7 bases, J lost 6 bases, and 15 bases lay in between. CDR1 is SNHLY, CDR2 FYNNEI, per germline. The CDR3 extends over 13 amino acids. The CDR3 is CASIIWARDGYTF. The CDR3 DNA follows: TGTGCCAGCATCATTTGGGCGCGGGATGGCTACACCTTC.

On this clone itself: A read error may account for a junction end that differs from germline. V gene TRBV7-7 combines with J gene TRBJ2-1, with D uncertain. There are 13 residues in the CDR3. CDR1 and CDR2 from the germline V gene are SSHAT and FNYEAQ (reference sequence). CDR3 amino acids: CASSADGYNEQFF. The CDR3 DNA is TGTGCTAGCAGCGCGGACGGGTACAATGAGCAGTTCTTC.

The gene calls are TRBV5-1 and TRBJ2-5; weak D call: TRBD1 (6 bases). Germline assignment: CDR1 SGHRS and CDR2 YFSETQ. The length of the CDR3 is 16 residues. V was shortened by 0 bases and J by 0 bases, with 12 bases between the two germline ends. CDR3 nucleotide sequence: TGCGCCAGCAGCTTGGCTGGACAGTGGTACCAAGAGACCCAGTACTTC. Translation gives CASSLAGQWYQETQYF.

The chain carries TRBV27 and TRBJ1-2; D may be TRBD1 (5 bases). Germline lookup yields CDR1 MNHEY and CDR2 SMNVEV (reference sequence). The CDR3 totals 15 residues. Trimming stripped 6 bases from V and 7 bases from J, with 21 bases between. The CDR3 DNA reads as TGTGCCAGCAGGCCGGCTACTTGGGGGGTGGGTGGCTACACCTTC. Encoded protein: CASRPATWGVGGYTF.

This chain connects TRBV29-1 to TRBJ2-7, with 8 bases lining up with TRBD1. Looked up from germline, CDR1 is SQVTM and CDR2 is ANQGSEA. J lost 0 bases, V lost 2 bases, and 6 bases had no gene match. The CDR3 totals 15 residues. The DNA of the CDR3 is TGCAGCGTTGAAATTCCGGGACAGGTCTCCTACGAGCAGTACTTC. Amino acid sequence: CSVEIPGQVSYEQYF.

This sequence joins TRBV23-1 and TRBJ1-4, with D possibly being TRBD1 (5 bases). TRBV23-1 is identified as an open reading frame with a role that is uncertain. V was shortened by 6 bases and J by 7 bases, with 12 bases between the two germline ends. The CDR3 extends over 13 amino acids. In nucleotides, the CDR3 is TGCGCCAGCAGCCGAGGGGTGCGTGAAAAACTGTTTTTT. Its translation: CASSRGVREKLFF.

The V and J genes are TRBV25-1 and TRBJ1-3; 10 bases are a match to TRBD1. Germline V gives CDR1 MGHDK, CDR2 SYGVNS. CDR3 length equals 15 residues. The ends lost 5 bases at V and 12 bases at J; junction bases unmatched: 13. This chain's CDR3 is CASSPWTGGFAGIYF. CDR3 nucleotides: TGTGCCAGCAGTCCCTGGACAGGGGGTTTCGCTGGCATATATTTT.

This chain links TRBV27 with TRBJ2-7; TRBD1 is a possible D gene (6 bases). V was trimmed by 6 bases and J by 3 bases, leaving 15 bases between them. The CDR3 is 14 residues long. Germline-derived CDR1 and CDR2 are MNHEY and SMNVEV (reference sequence). Written as DNA, the CDR3 is TGTGCCAGCAGGTACACAACAGGGAGCTACGAGCAGTACTTC. This translates into CASRYTTGSYEQYF.

V and J are TRBV11-2 and TRBJ2-2; 8 nucleotides match TRBD1. CDR3 length: 16 residues. In germline, CDR1 is SGHAT, CDR2 FQNNGV. The V and J ends lost 6 bases and 6 bases, in that order; junction bases with no gene match: 12. In DNA form, the CDR3 reads TGTGCCAGCAGGCCCACAGGGGGTCCCCTTTCCGGGGAGCTGTTTTTT. Its protein product is CASRPTGGPLSGELFF.

This sequence joins TRBV9 and TRBJ2-1; D is unresolved. The CDR3 sequence is 15 residues long. Trimming removed 0 bases at V and 9 bases at J, with 16 bases between. Germline CDR1 is SGDLS and CDR2 is YYNGEE. CDR3 amino acids: CASSVGSRLESEQFF. Here the CDR3 DNA reads TGTGCCAGCAGCGTAGGGAGCCGCCTTGAGAGTGAGCAGTTCTTC.

This clone appeared a single time. CDR3 bases: TGTGCCAGCAGCTTAGAGGGTTATAGGGATGAAAAACTGTTTTTT. Amino acid sequence: CASSLEGYRDEKLFF. V gene TRBV7-8 combines with J gene TRBJ1-4; D not certain. The CDR3 is 15 amino acids. The ends were cut back, 1 base at V and 6 bases at J, with 12 bases in the middle. Germline V gene sequence: CDR1 SGHVS, CDR2 FQNEAQ.

The J gene is TRBJ2-7, the V gene TRBV7-2, with 8 nucleotides matching TRBD1. J gave up 3 bases and V 5 bases, and 3 bases lay outside the gene matches. This CDR3 contains 13 residues. The germline gives CDR1 SGHTA, CDR2 FQGNSA. The CDR3 region is CASSLGQVYEQYF. CDR3 DNA sequence: TGTGCCAGCAGCCTGGGACAGGTCTACGAGCAGTACTTC.

This chain uses TRBV29-1 with TRBJ2-2; 7 bases agree with TRBD1. The CDR3 loop spans 16 amino acids. The germline V gene encodes CDR1 SQVTM and CDR2 ANQGSEA. The V gene end was trimmed by 5 bases and the J gene end by 2 bases; junction bases not matched to a gene: 11. CDR3 residues: CSVSPRGRINTGELFF. In DNA, the CDR3 is TGCAGCGTTTCCCCGAGGGGGCGGATAAACACCGGGGAGCTGTTTTTT.

The chain links TRBV5-1 to TRBJ2-5; possible D gene TRBD1, 5 bases. V was pared by 0 bases and J by 9 bases, with 18 bases between. Germline CDR1 is SGHRS and CDR2 is YFSETQ. The CDR3 length is 15 residues. The CDR3: CASSLDAGSGIAQYF. The CDR3 bases are TGCGCCAGCAGCTTGGATGCCGGCTCAGGGATCGCCCAGTACTTC.

The chain couples TRBV28 to TRBJ1-1; the D gene is possibly TRBD1 (6 bases). The CDR3 has 14 residues. CDR1 and CDR2 from the germline V gene are MDHEN and SYDVKM. V was clipped by 6 bases and J by 0 bases, with 11 bases between them. CDR3 protein: CASRITGLNTEAFF. The CDR3 coding sequence is TGTGCCAGCAGGATTACAGGGTTGAACACTGAAGCTTTCTTT. Supplemented by reference TRBV28 and TRBJ1-1, the full variable domain reads DVKVTQSSRYLVKRTGEKVFLECVQDMDHENMFWYRQDPGLGLRLIYFSYDVKMKEKGDIPEGYSVSREKKERFSLILESASTNQTSMYLCASRITGLNTEAFFGQGTRLTVV.

The chain has TRBV5-1 and TRBJ1-6; no firm D call. CDR3 length: 14 residues. Between the trimmed V and J ends, which lost 1 base and 7 bases, there was a span of 9 bases. The germline gives CDR1 SGHRS, CDR2 YFSETQ. The CDR3 region has the DNA TGCGCCAGCAGCTTGAACCCGGAGAATTCACCCCTCCACTTT. Translated: CASSLNPENSPLHF.

This chain links TRBV6-5 with TRBJ1-2, with TRBD1 matching over 9 bases. Trimming cost V 5 bases and J 5 bases; bases outside gene matches: 9. CDR1 and CDR2 (germline): MNHEY, SVGAGI. The CDR3 length is 15 residues. CDR3 bases: TGTGCCAGCAGTGTCACCCGGGACAGGGCATATGGCTACACCTTC. This encodes CASSVTRDRAYGYTF.

The V gene is TRBV30, the J gene TRBJ1-2; TRBD1 might be the D (6 bases). The V gene lost 7 bases and the J gene lost 4 bases, with 13 bases spanning the gap. This CDR3 region has 12 residues. Germline loops: CDR1 GTSNPN, CDR2 SVGIG (reference sequence). CDR3 residues: CALEQGSYGYTF. DNA for the CDR3: TGTGCCTTGGAACAGGGAAGCTATGGCTACACCTTC.

This rearrangement joins TRBV2 to TRBJ1-1; D is undetermined. The CDR3 length is 16 residues. Looked up from germline, CDR1 is SNHLY and CDR2 is FYNNEI. V lost 6 bases, J lost 0 bases, and 17 bases lay in between. CDR3 residues: CASSQILQNLNTEAFF. CDR3 in DNA: TGTGCCAGCAGCCAGATACTACAGAATTTGAACACTGAAGCTTTCTTT.